This T cell receptor (beta chain) was sequenced for a study of neoadjuvant nivolumab and ipilimumab in lung cancer. Study-wide points: Compared with tumor-adjacent uninvolved lung, resected tumors showed greater richness and clonality. Only two of four nivolumab-treated tumors gained richness and clonality by surgery.

Using immunoSEQ multiplex PCR, the repertoire was profiled, and TCRdb retains in-frame clones only, with some absent. The sample contains 19,000 or so clones, around 77% of which appear only once. This CDR3 contains 14 residues. Trimming removed 0 bases from V and 8 bases from J, with 11 bases in between. In germline, CDR1 is MDHEN, CDR2 SYDVKM. In regard to this clone: Its cognate antigen is unknown.

The V and J genes are TRBV28 and TRBJ1-3; D uncertain. The source of this sequence is an adult with non-small cell lung cancer. This sample comprised tumor tissue, obtained after neoadjuvant nivolumab, alone or with ipilimumab, at or shortly before surgery. The CDR3 protein is CASSLWGRTDTIYF. Here the CDR3 DNA reads TGTGCCAGCAGTTTATGGGGCCGAACTGACACCATATATTTT. Supplemented by reference TRBV28 and TRBJ1-3, the full variable domain reads DVKVTQSSRYLVKRTGEKVFLECVQDMDHENMFWYRQDPGLGLRLIYFSYDVKMKEKGDIPEGYSVSREKKERFSLILESASTNQTSMYLCASSLWGRTDTIYFGEGSWLTVV.